The sequence of this T cell receptor beta chain was determined in a study of blood T cell repertoires in COVID-19. Study-wide context: Material from acute and convalescent COVID-19 was sourced from the United States, Italy and Spain.

In germline, CDR1 is ENHRY, CDR2 SYGVKD. This CDR3 is 14 amino acids long. The J segment lost 6 bases and the V segment lost 0 bases, leaving 3 bases of the junction unmatched. One Seattle source followed patients from active infection through their disease course. Sequencing used immunoSEQ multiplex PCR; TCRdb keeps in-frame clones, though not all of them. The sample includes about 390,000 clones, around 87% of them seen just once. The chain is built from TRBV10-3 and TRBJ1-2; TRBD1 matches 8 bases. The receptor's source is a woman aged 60-70 years with COVID-19, enrolled during active disease. The material sequenced was peripheral blood. This CDR3 reads CAISESQGAHGYTF. The DNA for the CDR3 is TGTGCCATCAGTGAGTCCCAGGGGGCCCATGGCTACACCTTC.